This T cell receptor beta chain is from a study of blood T cell repertoires in COVID-19. Study-wide context: T cells, B-cell-depleted T cells, or PBMCs provided the cDNA or gDNA that served as material.

In the original processing: Estimation of nucleated cell counts was performed using reference gene primer amplification. Assay: immunoSEQ multiplex PCR; the TCRdb copy retains only in-frame clones and omits some. Clonal size and the V and J genes are those of that table, whereas D and trimming came from the DNA. The profile shows about 100,000 clones, around 90% of them singletons. Germline V gives CDR1 LNHDA, CDR2 SQIVND (reference sequence). The CDR3 totals 17 residues. V lost 5 bases, J lost 2 bases, and 9 bases stayed unmatched. The rearrangement links TRBV19 to TRBJ2-3; 11 positions match TRBD2. Material for sequencing was peripheral blood. The TCR originated in a woman aged 55 to 70 with acute or convalescent COVID-19. CDR3 nucleotides: TGTGCCAGTAGTCTTCAAGGACTAGCGGGCATCACAGATACGCAGTATTTT. Amino acids: CASSLQGLAGITDTQYF.